These T cell receptor beta chains were read from a single sample in a study of cytomegalovirus exposure and HLA in healthy donors. The repertoire was sequenced with immunoSEQ multiplex PCR; TCRdb's copy has only in-frame clones and lacks some. The repertoire shows 45,000 to 65,000 clones; the top ten hold 12%. The sample taken for sequencing was PBMCs. Every receptor here comes from a man in his late teens or twenties in good health and CMV-seropositive. Both conserved end residues are trimmed from each CDR3. Fields, in order: CDR3 length, D gene, J gene, V gene, CDR3 protein. A D gene is named only where the DNA matches it firmly.

length: 15; D: -; J: TRBJ2-1; V: TRBV30; CDR3: AWSENRRIVRYNEQF
length: 12; D: TRBD1; J: TRBJ1-1; V: TRBV28; CDR3: ASGWTGGRTEAF
length: 13; D: TRBD1; J: TRBJ2-7; V: TRBV19; CDR3: ASSIGGTGANEQY
length: 10; D: -; J: TRBJ2-1; V: TRBV7-9; CDR3: ANSFPFNEQF
length: 11; D: -; J: TRBJ2-1; V: TRBV7-3; CDR3: ASSLASGNEQF
length: 11; D: -; J: TRBJ2-1; V: TRBV2; CDR3: ASILDRYNEQF
length: 12; D: TRBD2; J: TRBJ2-1; V: TRBV2; CDR3: ASRTSGRAFEQF
length: 13; D: TRBD1; J: TRBJ1-4; V: TRBV6-5; CDR3: ASSQPGQGGEKLF
length: 14; D: TRBD1; J: TRBJ1-5; V: TRBV7-9; CDR3: ASSLAGTGGSQPQH
length: 11; D: -; J: TRBJ2-5; V: TRBV30; CDR3: AWSVAVQETQY
length: 9; D: -; J: TRBJ1-2; V: TRBV6-6; CDR3: ASSRDYGYT
length: 14; D: TRBD1; J: TRBJ2-2; V: TRBV7-3; CDR3: ASSLEGDRGPGELF
length: 12; D: TRBD1; J: -; V: TRBV5-1; CDR3: ASSGGQGLYEQY
length: 12; D: TRBD1; J: TRBJ1-1; V: TRBV10-1; CDR3: ASSGQTGDTEAF
length: 11; D: -; J: TRBJ1-1; V: TRBV27; CDR3: ASSAGVSTEAF
length: 15; D: TRBD2; J: TRBJ2-2; V: TRBV19; CDR3: ASSSRLAGGGTGELF
length: 15; D: TRBD1; J: TRBJ1-1; V: TRBV19; CDR3: ASSSWGRGTVNTEAF
length: 9; D: -; J: TRBJ1-4; V: TRBV7-9; CDR3: ASSSRGELF
length: 12; D: -; J: TRBJ2-7; V: TRBV11-2; CDR3: ASRGLLLSYEQY
length: 11; D: -; J: TRBJ1-2; V: TRBV19; CDR3: ASSIRRNYGYT
length: 10; D: -; J: TRBJ2-7; V: TRBV10-1; CDR3: ASSPDSYEQY
length: 12; D: TRBD2; J: TRBJ2-1; V: TRBV30; CDR3: AWVLAGPLTEQF
length: 13; D: TRBD1; J: TRBJ2-7; V: TRBV27; CDR3: ASRATGQGFEVQY
length: 14; D: -; J: TRBJ2-2; V: TRBV5-1; CDR3: ASSRLGGGNTGELF
length: 13; D: TRBD2; J: TRBJ2-7; V: TRBV10-2; CDR3: ASSESTPSGYEQY
length: 14; D: TRBD2; J: TRBJ2-3; V: TRBV27; CDR3: ASSSYRGRDTDTQY
length: 15; D: TRBD2; J: TRBJ2-7; V: TRBV11-2; CDR3: ASSPPGGLLAAYEQY
length: 11; D: -; J: TRBJ1-2; V: TRBV5-1; CDR3: ASSFGQVYGYT
length: 14; D: TRBD1; J: TRBJ1-2; V: TRBV19; CDR3: ASSFRQGSANYGYT
length: 13; D: TRBD1; J: TRBJ1-1; V: TRBV10-3; CDR3: AIRDRQGLNTEAF
length: 12; D: -; J: TRBJ2-2; V: TRBV7-9; CDR3: ASSSSENTGELF
length: 14; D: TRBD2; J: TRBJ2-7; V: TRBV11-2; CDR3: ASSSIGPSGTYEQY
length: 16; D: TRBD1; J: TRBJ1-2; V: TRBV28; CDR3: ASSLFSPRQGADYGYT
length: 10; D: -; J: TRBJ2-1; V: TRBV4-2; CDR3: ASSDEGNEQF
length: 11; D: TRBD2; J: TRBJ2-5; V: TRBV5-1; CDR3: ASGTSGQETQY
length: 13; D: TRBD2; J: TRBJ2-3; V: TRBV9; CDR3: ASSGGLPFTDTQY
length: 13; D: TRBD1; J: TRBJ2-3; V: TRBV30; CDR3: AWTAVGQASDTQY
length: 9; D: -; J: TRBJ1-5; V: TRBV5-8; CDR3: ASSLSFPQH
length: 15; D: TRBD2; J: TRBJ2-2; V: TRBV7-8; CDR3: ASSLAGTSGRAGELF
length: 13; D: -; J: TRBJ2-2; V: TRBV11-2; CDR3: ASSLGLANTGELF
length: 12; D: -; J: TRBJ2-7; V: TRBV7-8; CDR3: ASSLVAQSYEQY